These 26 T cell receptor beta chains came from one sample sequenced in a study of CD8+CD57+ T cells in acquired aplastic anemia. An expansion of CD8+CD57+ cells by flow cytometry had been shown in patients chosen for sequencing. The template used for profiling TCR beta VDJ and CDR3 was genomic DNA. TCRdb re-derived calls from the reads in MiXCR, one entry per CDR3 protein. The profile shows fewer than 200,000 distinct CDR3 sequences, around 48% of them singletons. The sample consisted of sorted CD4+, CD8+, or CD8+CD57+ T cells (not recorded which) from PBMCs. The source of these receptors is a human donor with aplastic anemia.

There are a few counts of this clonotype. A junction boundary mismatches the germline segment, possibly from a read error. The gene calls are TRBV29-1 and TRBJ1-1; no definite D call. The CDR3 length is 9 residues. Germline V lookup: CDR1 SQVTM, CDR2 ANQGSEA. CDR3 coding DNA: TGCAGCGTTGACCCTCCCCCGATCTTT. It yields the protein CSVDPPPIF.

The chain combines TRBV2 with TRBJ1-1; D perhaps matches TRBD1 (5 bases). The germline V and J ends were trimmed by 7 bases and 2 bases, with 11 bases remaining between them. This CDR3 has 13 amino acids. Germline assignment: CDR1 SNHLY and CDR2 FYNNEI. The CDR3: CASKFQGNTEAFF. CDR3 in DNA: TGTGCCAGCAAGTTCCAGGGTAACACTGAAGCTTTCTTT.

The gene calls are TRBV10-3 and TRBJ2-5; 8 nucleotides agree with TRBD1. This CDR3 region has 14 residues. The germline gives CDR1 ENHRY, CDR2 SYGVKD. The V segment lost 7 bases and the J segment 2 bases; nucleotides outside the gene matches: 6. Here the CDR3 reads CAITGTGRQETQYF. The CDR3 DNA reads TGTGCCATCACCGGGACAGGCCGTCAAGAGACCCAGTACTTC.

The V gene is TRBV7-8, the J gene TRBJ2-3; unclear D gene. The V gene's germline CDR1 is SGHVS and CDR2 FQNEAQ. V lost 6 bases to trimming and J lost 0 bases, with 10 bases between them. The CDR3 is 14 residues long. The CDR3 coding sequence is TGTGCCAGCAGTGGGCATGCTAGCACAGATACGCAGTATTTT. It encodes CASSGHASTDTQYF.

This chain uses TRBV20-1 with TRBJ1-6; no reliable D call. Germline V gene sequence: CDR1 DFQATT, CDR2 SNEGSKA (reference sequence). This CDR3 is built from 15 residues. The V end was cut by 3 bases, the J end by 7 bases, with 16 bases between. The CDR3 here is CSARDGVGLNSPLHF. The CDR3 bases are TGCAGTGCTAGGGATGGGGTCGGCCTGAATTCACCCCTCCACTTT.

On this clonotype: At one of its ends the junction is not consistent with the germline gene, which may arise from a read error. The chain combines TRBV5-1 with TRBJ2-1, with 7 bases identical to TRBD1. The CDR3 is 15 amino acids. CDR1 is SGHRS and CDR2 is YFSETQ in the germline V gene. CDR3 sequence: CASSLDRVSYNEQLF. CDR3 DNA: TGCGCCAGCAGCCTCGACAGGGTCTCCTACAATGAGCAGCTCTTC.

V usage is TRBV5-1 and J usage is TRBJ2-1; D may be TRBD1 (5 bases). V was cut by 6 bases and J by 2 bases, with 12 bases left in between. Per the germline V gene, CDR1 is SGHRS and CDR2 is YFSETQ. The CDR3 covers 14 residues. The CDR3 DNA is TGCGCCAGCACCATGGACAAGGCCTACAATGAGCAGTTCTTC. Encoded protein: CASTMDKAYNEQFF.

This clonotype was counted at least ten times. CDR3 region: CSASRFGAGELFF. The CDR3, as DNA: TGCAGTGCTAGTCGCTTCGGGGCCGGGGAGCTGTTTTTT. The chain has TRBV20-1 and TRBJ2-2, with D perhaps TRBD2 (5 bases). Trimming stripped 3 bases from V and 6 bases from J, with 11 bases between. The germline V gene has CDR1 DFQATT and CDR2 SNEGSKA (reference sequence). CDR3 length: 13 residues.

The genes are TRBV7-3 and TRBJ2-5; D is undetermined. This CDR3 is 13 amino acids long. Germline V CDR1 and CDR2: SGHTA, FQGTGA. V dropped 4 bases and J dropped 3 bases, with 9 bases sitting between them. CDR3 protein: CASSSRAEETQYF. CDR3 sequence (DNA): TGTGCCAGCAGCTCTAGGGCTGAAGAGACCCAGTACTTC.

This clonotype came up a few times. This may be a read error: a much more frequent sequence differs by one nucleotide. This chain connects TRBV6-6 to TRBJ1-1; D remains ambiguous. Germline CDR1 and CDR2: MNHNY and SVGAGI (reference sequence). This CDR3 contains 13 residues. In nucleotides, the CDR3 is TGTGCCAGCGGTTACACGCTAAACACTGAAGCTTTCTTT. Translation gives CASGYTLNTEAFF.

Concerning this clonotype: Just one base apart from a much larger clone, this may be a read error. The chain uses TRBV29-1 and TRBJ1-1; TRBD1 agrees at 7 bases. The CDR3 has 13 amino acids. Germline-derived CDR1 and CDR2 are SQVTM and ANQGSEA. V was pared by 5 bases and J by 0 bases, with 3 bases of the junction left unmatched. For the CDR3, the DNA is TGCAGCGTTAGGGGACAGATGAACACTGAAGCTTTCTTT. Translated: CSVRGQMNTEAFF.

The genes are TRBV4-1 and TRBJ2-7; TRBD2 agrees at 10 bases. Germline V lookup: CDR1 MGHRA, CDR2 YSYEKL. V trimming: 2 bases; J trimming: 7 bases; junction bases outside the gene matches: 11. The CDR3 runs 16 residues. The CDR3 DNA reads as TGCGCCAGCAGCCAAACGGGACTAGCGAACTACGAGGAGCAGTACTTC. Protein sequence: CASSQTGLANYEEQYF.

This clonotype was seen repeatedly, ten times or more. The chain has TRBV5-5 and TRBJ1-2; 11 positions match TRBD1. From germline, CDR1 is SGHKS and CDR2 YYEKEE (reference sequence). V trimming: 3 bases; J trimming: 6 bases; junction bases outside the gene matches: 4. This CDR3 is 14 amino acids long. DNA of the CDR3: TGTGCCAGCAGCTCGGACAGGGGGCTAGATGGCTACACCTTC. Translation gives CASSSDRGLDGYTF. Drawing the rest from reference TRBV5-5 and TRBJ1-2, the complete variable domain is DAGVTQSPTHLIKTRGQQVTLRCSPISGHKSVSWYQQVLGQGPQFIFQYYEKEERGRGNFPDRFSARQFPNYSSELNVNALLLGDSALYLCASSSDRGLDGYTFGSGTRLTVV.

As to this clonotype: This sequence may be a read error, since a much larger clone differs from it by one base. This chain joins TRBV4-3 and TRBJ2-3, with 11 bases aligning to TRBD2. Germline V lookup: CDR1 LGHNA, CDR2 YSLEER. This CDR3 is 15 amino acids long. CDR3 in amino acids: CASSHQTSGVDTQFF. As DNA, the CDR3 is TGCGCCAGCAGCCACCAGACTAGCGGGGTGGATACGCAGTTTTTT.

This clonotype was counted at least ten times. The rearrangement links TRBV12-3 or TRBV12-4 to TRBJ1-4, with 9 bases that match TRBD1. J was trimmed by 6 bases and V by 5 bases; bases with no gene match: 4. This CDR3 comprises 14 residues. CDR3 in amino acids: CASSHGQGYEKLFF. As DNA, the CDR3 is TGTGCCAGCAGTCATGGACAGGGGTATGAAAAACTGTTTTTT.

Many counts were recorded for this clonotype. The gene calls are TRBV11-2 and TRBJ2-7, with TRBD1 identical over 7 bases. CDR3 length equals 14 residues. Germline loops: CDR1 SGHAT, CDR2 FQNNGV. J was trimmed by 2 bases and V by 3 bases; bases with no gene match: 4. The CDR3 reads CASSLDRYTYEQYF. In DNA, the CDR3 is TGTGCCAGCAGCTTGGACAGGTACACCTACGAGCAGTACTTC.

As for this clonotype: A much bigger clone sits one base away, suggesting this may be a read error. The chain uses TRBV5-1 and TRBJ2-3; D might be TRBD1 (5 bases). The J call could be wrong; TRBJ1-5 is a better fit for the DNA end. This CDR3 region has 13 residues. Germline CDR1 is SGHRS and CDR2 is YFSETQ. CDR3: CASSSSPGDTQHF. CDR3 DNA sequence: TGCGCCAGCAGTTCCTCACCGGGGGATACGCAGCATTTT.

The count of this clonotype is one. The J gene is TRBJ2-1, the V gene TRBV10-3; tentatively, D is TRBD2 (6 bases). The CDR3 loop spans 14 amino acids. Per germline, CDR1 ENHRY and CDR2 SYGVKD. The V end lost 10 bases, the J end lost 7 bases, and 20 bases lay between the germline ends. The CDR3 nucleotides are TGTGCCACCCGAGACAGACCCGCGGGAAATGAGCAGTTCTTC. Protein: CATRDRPAGNEQFF.

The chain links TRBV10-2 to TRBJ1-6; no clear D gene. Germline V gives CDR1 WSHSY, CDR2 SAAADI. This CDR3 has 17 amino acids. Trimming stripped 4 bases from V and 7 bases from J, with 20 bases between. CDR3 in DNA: TGCGCCAGCAGTGCTAGAGATAGGGTCGGCCTGAATTCACCCCTCCACTTT. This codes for CASSARDRVGLNSPLHF.

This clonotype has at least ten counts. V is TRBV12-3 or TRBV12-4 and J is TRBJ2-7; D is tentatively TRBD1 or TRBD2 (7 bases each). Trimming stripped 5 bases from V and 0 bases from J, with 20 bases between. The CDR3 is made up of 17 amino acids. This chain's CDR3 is CASSRGEIWDSSYEQYF. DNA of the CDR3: TGTGCCAGCAGTCGGGGGGAGATATGGGACAGCTCCTACGAGCAGTACTTC.

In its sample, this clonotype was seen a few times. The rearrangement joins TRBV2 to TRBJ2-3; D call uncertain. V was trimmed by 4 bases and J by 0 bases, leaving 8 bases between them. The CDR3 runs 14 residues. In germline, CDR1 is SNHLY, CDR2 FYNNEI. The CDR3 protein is CASSGLTSTDTQYF. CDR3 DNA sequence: TGTGCCAGCAGTGGACTCACTAGCACAGATACGCAGTATTTT.

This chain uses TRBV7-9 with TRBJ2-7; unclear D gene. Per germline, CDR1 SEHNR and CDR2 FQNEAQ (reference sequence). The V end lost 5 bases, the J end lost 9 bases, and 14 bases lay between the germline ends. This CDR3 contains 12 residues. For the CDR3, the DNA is TGTGCCAGCAGCCTAGGTACTGTCGGGCAGTACTTC. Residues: CASSLGTVGQYF.

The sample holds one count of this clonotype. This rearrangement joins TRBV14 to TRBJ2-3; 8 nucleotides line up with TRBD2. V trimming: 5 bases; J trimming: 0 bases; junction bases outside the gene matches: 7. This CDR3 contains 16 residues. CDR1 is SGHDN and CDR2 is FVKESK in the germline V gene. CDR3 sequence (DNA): TGTGCCAGCAGCATATCTAGCGGGTTTAGCACAGATACGCAGTATTTT. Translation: CASSISSGFSTDTQYF. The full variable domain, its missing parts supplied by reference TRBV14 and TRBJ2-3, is EAGVTQFPSHSVIEKGQTVTLRCDPISGHDNLYWYRRVMGKEIKFLLHFVKESKQDESGMPNNRFLAERTGGTYSTLKVQPAELEDSGVYFCASSISSGFSTDTQYFGPGTRLTVL.

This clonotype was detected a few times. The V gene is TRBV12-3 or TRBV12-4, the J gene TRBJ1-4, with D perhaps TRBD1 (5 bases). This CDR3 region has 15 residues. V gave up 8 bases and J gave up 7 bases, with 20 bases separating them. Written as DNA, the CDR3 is TGTGCCAGCGGCAGGACCGGGGACGCCTTTGAAAAACTGTTTTTT. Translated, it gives CASGRTGDAFEKLFF.

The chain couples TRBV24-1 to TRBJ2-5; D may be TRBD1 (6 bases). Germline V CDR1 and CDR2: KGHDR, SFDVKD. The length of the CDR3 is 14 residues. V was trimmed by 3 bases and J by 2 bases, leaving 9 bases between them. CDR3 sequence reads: CATSDPGQQETQYF. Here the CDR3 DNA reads TGTGCCACCAGTGATCCAGGACAGCAAGAGACCCAGTACTTC.

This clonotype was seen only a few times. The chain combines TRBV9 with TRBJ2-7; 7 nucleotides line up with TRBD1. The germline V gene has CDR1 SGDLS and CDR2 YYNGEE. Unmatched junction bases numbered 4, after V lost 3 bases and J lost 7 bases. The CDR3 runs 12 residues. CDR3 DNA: TGTGCCAGCAGCGCCACAGGGGTTGAGCAGTACTTC. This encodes CASSATGVEQYF. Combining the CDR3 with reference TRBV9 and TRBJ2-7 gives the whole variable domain DSGVTQTPKHLITATGQRVTLRCSPRSGDLSVYWYQQSLDQGLQFLIQYYNGEERAKGNILERFSAQQFPDLHSELNLSSLELGDSALYFCASSATGVEQYFGPGTRLTVT.